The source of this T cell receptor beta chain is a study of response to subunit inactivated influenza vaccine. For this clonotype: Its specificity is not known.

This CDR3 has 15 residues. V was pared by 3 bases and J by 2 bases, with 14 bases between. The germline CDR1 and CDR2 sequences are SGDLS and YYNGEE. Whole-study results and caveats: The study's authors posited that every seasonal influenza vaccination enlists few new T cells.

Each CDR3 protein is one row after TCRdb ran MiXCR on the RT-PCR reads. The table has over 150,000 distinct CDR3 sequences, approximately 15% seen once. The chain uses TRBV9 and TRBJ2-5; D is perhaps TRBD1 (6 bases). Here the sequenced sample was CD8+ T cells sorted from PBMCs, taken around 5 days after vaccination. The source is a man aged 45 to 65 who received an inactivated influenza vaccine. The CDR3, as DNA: TGTGCCAGCAGCGCCGGACAGCTATTACAAGAGACCCAGTACTTC. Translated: CASSAGQLLQETQYF.